These T cell receptor beta chains were read from a single sample in a study of blood T cell repertoires in COVID-19. Assay used: immunoSEQ multiplex PCR; TCRdb lists only in-frame clones, some missing. The sample includes under 250,000 clones, roughly four fifths of them seen just once. The specimen sequenced was PBMCs or T cells enriched from blood (not recorded which). Receptors were obtained from a woman aged 45-60 years who had been exposed to COVID-19. CDR3s include the opening cysteine and the closing phenylalanine or tryptophan. Each record gives: clone size, J gene, D gene, V gene, CDR3 DNA, CDR3 protein. The D gene is left open where the match is weak. A row's size may be missing; if present it is once, few, many or a size class.

>.|TRBJ1-5|TRBD1|TRBV27
TGTGCCAGTAGAACAGGGGGCTATAATCAGCCCCAGCATTTT
CASRTGGYNQPQHF
>.|TRBJ1-6|TRBD1|TRBV28
TGTGCCAGCAGTATCACCGGGACAGGGGTTGTTGCCCTCCACTTT
CASSITGTGVVALHF
>.|TRBJ1-4|TRBD1|TRBV7-9
TGTGCCAGCAGCCCAAGAGGGGACAGGTTTAATGAAAAACTGTTTTTT
CASSPRGDRFNEKLFF
>.|TRBJ2-7|.|TRBV6-5
TGTGCCAGCAGTTGGGCCTCCAACAGGGACGAGCAGTACTTC
CASSWASNRDEQYF
>.|TRBJ2-5|.|TRBV11-2
TGTGCCAGCAGCTTAGGAGGCAACCCTCGCCAAGAGACCCAGTACTTC
CASSLGGNPRQETQYF
>.|TRBJ2-5|.|TRBV15
TGTGCCACCAGCAATGTTGGGCTACAGGGTGGGACCCAGTACTTC
CATSNVGLQGGTQYF
>.|TRBJ1-5|.|TRBV30
TGTGCCTGGAGTGCTGCGGGGAGAAGCAATCAGCCCCAGCATTTT
CAWSAAGRSNQPQHF
>once|TRBJ1-3|TRBD1|TRBV6-1
TGTGCCAGCAGTGAAAGAGACAGGGCGAAGGGAAACACCATATATTTT
CASSERDRAKGNTIYF
>.|TRBJ2-3|.|TRBV5-4
TGTGCCAGCAGCTTGGTGGGGGCCGGGGATACGCAGTATTTT
CASSLVGAGDTQYF
>few|TRBJ1-2|.|TRBV7-2
TGTGCCAGCAGCTCCTACAGCTATGGCTACACCTTC
CASSSYSYGYTF
>.|TRBJ2-1|.|TRBV10-3
TGTGCCATCAGTGAGTTGGACACGACCAATGAGCAGTTCTTC
CAISELDTTNEQFF
>.|TRBJ2-3|TRBD2|TRBV10-3
TGTGCCATCAGTGGAAATAGCGGGGACACAGATACGCAGTATTTT
CAISGNSGDTDTQYF
>.|TRBJ2-5|.|TRBV9
TGTGCCAGCAGCGTCTTGCCCTCTCGAGAAGAGACCCAGTACTTC
CASSVLPSREETQYF
>.|TRBJ2-2|.|TRBV5-4
TGTGCCAGCAGCCCCGAGCCGGCCGGGGAGCTGTTTTTT
CASSPEPAGELFF
>.|TRBJ1-1|.|TRBV5-6
TGTGCCAGCACCCGGAGGCGGTTGAACACTGAAGCTTTCTTT
CASTRRRLNTEAFF
>.|TRBJ1-1|.|TRBV9
TGTGCCAGCAGCGGCTTAGGGGACACTGAAGCTTTCTTT
CASSGLGDTEAFF
>.|TRBJ2-7|.|TRBV5-6
TGTGCCAGCAGCCTACGAGGGTCCTACGAGCAGTACTTC
CASSLRGSYEQYF
>.|TRBJ2-7|.|TRBV6-1
TGTGCCAGCAGTGAAACTGGTGGACACTACGAGCAGTACTTC
CASSETGGHYEQYF
>few|TRBJ2-4|TRBD1|TRBV25-1
TGTGCCAGCAGTGAATACACAGGGGGAAAAAACATTCAGTACTTC
CASSEYTGGKNIQYF
>.|TRBJ1-3|.|TRBV6-5
TGTGCCAGCAACCACGGTGTCTCTGGAAACACCATATATTTT
CASNHGVSGNTIYF
>once|TRBJ2-7|TRBD2|TRBV3-1/TRBV3-2
TGTGCCAGCAGCCCCTCCGGACTAGGCCCCCTCTACGAGCAGTACTTC
CASSPSGLGPLYEQYF
>.|TRBJ1-5|.|TRBV7-2
TGTGCCAGCAGCTTAAGGCCGCAGGCTCTATCATGGCCCCAGCATTTT
CASSLRPQALSWPQHF
>once|TRBJ2-1|TRBD2|TRBV19
TGTGCCAGTAGTCAAGGGAAGGGACTATACAATGAGCAGTTCTTC
CASSQGKGLYNEQFF
>once|TRBJ2-5|TRBD2|TRBV9
TGTGCCAGCAGTGATGACGGGGGGGCGAAGACCCAGTACTTC
CASSDDGGAKTQYF
>.|TRBJ2-7|.|TRBV20-1
TGCAGTGCTAAGCCCGACTACGAGCAGTACTTC
CSAKPDYEQYF
>.|TRBJ1-1|.|TRBV6-2/TRBV6-3
TGTGCCAGCAGTTACTCCCAGTTAACTGAAGCTTTCTTT
CASSYSQLTEAFF
>.|TRBJ1-5|.|TRBV27
TGTGCCAGCAGTTTCCGGGACTCCAATCAGCCCCAGCATTTT
CASSFRDSNQPQHF
>once|TRBJ2-1|.|TRBV24-1
TGTGCCACCAGTGATTTGATGAGCGAGCAGTTCTTC
CATSDLMSEQFF
>.|TRBJ2-3|.|TRBV27
TGTGCCAGCAGTTCGGGAAACAACGTAGGTACGCAGTATTTT
CASSSGNNVGTQYF
>.|TRBJ2-1|TRBD2|TRBV4-3
TGCGCCAGCAGCCAAGAGGCTAGCGGGGGAATCAATGAGCAGTTCTTC
CASSQEASGGINEQFF
>.|TRBJ1-1|TRBD1|TRBV2
TGTGCCAGCAGGGGCTCGACAGGGGGGCACACTGAAGCTTTCTTT
CASRGSTGGHTEAFF
>.|TRBJ1-1|.|TRBV27
TGTGCCAGCAGCCCCTCCTTGCCGGGGACTGAAGCTTTCTTT
CASSPSLPGTEAFF
>.|TRBJ2-7|TRBD2|TRBV6-5
TGTGCCAGCAGTTACTCGCGGGGGGGCGAGCAGTACTTC
CASSYSRGGEQYF
>once|TRBJ1-1|.|TRBV7-2
TGTGCCAGCAGCACTTACGGGACACTCTCTCTAGGCGTAGCTTTCTTT
CASSTYGTLSLGVAFF
>.|TRBJ1-6|TRBD1|TRBV6-5
TGTGCCAGCAGTTACGCAGGGGGTGAGTCACCCCTCCACTTT
CASSYAGGESPLHF
>.|TRBJ1-4|.|TRBV5-1
TGCGCCAGCAGGGACCCGGGGGAAAAACTGTTTTTT
CASRDPGEKLFF
>once|TRBJ1-2|.|TRBV2
TGTGCCAGCAGTGAAGCCCGAGGAAACTATGGCTACACCTTC
CASSEARGNYGYTF
>.|TRBJ2-4|TRBD1|TRBV9
TGTGCCAGCAGCCCTTACTCGACAGGGGTGGGGAAAAACATTCAGTACTTC
CASSPYSTGVGKNIQYF
>once|TRBJ1-6|.|TRBV6-4
TGTGCCAGCAGCCAGACACCGGCTAATTCACCCCTCCACTTT
CASSQTPANSPLHF
>.|TRBJ2-3|TRBD2|TRBV5-1
TGCGCCAGCAGCTCCGGAGGGACCGGGAGGGCAGATACGCAGTATTTT
CASSSGGTGRADTQYF
>.|TRBJ2-3|.|TRBV30
TGTGCCTGGACTTCCTCTAGCACAGATACGCAGTATTTT
CAWTSSSTDTQYF
>once|TRBJ1-5|TRBD1|TRBV12-3/TRBV12-4
TGTGCCAGCAGTCCCGACAGGGACACGTCCCAGCATTTT
CASSPDRDTSQHF
>.|TRBJ1-2|.|TRBV7-2
TGTGCCAGCAGCTTGGCCAGGGCCTCTGGCTACACCTTC
CASSLARASGYTF
>.|TRBJ1-1|TRBD1|TRBV11-2
TGTGCCAGCAGCTTAGGTCCTCCTTGGACAGGTGAAGCTTTCTTT
CASSLGPPWTGEAFF
>.|TRBJ1-1|.|TRBV15
TGTGCCACCAGCATGAGGGAATTGAACACTGAAGCTTTCTTT
CATSMRELNTEAFF
>once|TRBJ2-7|TRBD2|TRBV7-9
TGTGCCAGCAGCACCCCGGGACTAGCGGGGGTCTCCTACGAGCAGTACTTC
CASSTPGLAGVSYEQYF
>few|TRBJ1-6|.|TRBV7-2
TGTGCCAGCAGCCCCTCCCCCGGGTCACCCCTCCACTTT
CASSPSPGSPLHF
>.|TRBJ2-1|TRBD1|TRBV4-1
TGCGCCAGCAGCCAAGATAGAGGACAGGTATACAATGAGCAGTTCTTC
CASSQDRGQVYNEQFF
>.|TRBJ2-2|TRBD2|TRBV28
TGTGCCAGCAGCCGTTCTGTCGGGGGGGTCGGGGAGCTGTTTTTT
CASSRSVGGVGELFF
>once|TRBJ1-1|TRBD1|TRBV9
TGTGCCAGCAGCGTTATCGGAACAGGGGGTACTGAAGCTTTCTTT
CASSVIGTGGTEAFF
>.|TRBJ2-1|TRBD2|TRBV5-6
TGTGCCAGCAGTTATTGGGCCGGGGAGGGGCAGGCATATGAGCAGTTCTTC
CASSYWAGEGQAYEQFF
>.|TRBJ1-2|.|TRBV4-3
TGCGCCAGCAGCCCGGAGGGTGGCGGACCTAACTATGGCTACACCTTC
CASSPEGGGPNYGYTF
>.|TRBJ2-3|TRBD2|TRBV19
TGTGCCAGTAGTATAGATGGGACTAGCGGGGGAGGCACAGATACGCAGTATTTT
CASSIDGTSGGGTDTQYF
>.|TRBJ2-7|.|TRBV19
TGTGCCAGTAGTACTAGACAGGAACTCTACGAGCAGTACTTC
CASSTRQELYEQYF
>.|TRBJ1-2|.|TRBV21-1
TGTGCCAGCACCAATGAGTGCCGGGGGACAGGGCGCGGCTACACCTTC
CASTNECRGTGRGYTF
>once|TRBJ2-5|TRBD1|TRBV5-6
TGTGCCAGCAGCAGGACAGGGGCAGAGACCCAGTACTTC
CASSRTGAETQYF
>once|TRBJ1-5|.|TRBV12-3/TRBV12-4
TGTGCCAGCAGTCCTACTGGGCGCGCGTCCCAGCATTTT
CASSPTGRASQHF
>.|TRBJ1-1|.|TRBV2
TGTGCCAGCAGCCCTTCAGAAGTTCAGACTGAAGCTTTCTTT
CASSPSEVQTEAFF
>.|TRBJ1-6|.|TRBV15
TGTGCCACCAGCAGAGAGCCTTCCCAGGGCTCACCCCTCCACTTT
CATSREPSQGSPLHF
>.|TRBJ1-3|TRBD1|TRBV9
TGTGCCAGCAGCGCCTCAGGGGGCTCTGGAAACACCATATATTTT
CASSASGGSGNTIYF